The 20 T cell receptor beta chains given below trace back to one sample, sequenced in a study of blood T cell repertoires in COVID-19. Clones were sequenced by immunoSEQ multiplex PCR, and TCRdb holds only the in-frame ones, with some missing. The sample lists some 97,000 clones; about nine tenths were seen once. The sequencing input was peripheral blood. The receptors originated from a man aged 60 to 75 with acute or convalescent COVID-19.

This clone has more than one count but fewer than ten. The CDR3 nucleotides are TGTGCCATCAGTGAAAACAGGGATGGTCAGCCCCAGCATTTT. It is translated as CAISENRDGQPQHF. The chain is built from TRBV10-3 and TRBJ1-5; D is possibly TRBD1 (6 bases). In germline, CDR1 is ENHRY, CDR2 SYGVKD. The CDR3 sequence is 14 residues long. The V and J ends lost 3 bases and 6 bases respectively, with 12 bases between them.

The gene calls are TRBV27 and TRBJ2-3; TRBD2 matches 11 bases. The J segment lost 3 bases and the V segment lost 7 bases, leaving 3 bases of the junction unmatched. Per the germline V gene, CDR1 is MNHEY and CDR2 is SMNVEV (reference sequence). The length of the CDR3 is 14 residues. The CDR3 sequence: CASMVAGGTDTQYF. The CDR3 bases are TGTGCCAGCATGGTAGCGGGGGGGACAGATACGCAGTATTTT.

Only one count was recorded for this clone. This rearrangement joins TRBV6-5 to TRBJ2-7; D gene uncertain. V dropped 7 bases and J dropped 6 bases, with 19 bases sitting between them. This CDR3 region has 14 residues. Germline V lookup: CDR1 MNHEY, CDR2 SVGAGI. In nucleotides, the CDR3 is TGTGCCAGCACCTACCAGGCCCACGCAGGCGAGCAGTACTTC. This codes for CASTYQAHAGEQYF.

This chain links TRBV3-1 (or the pseudogene TRBV3-2) with TRBJ2-3, with 13 bases that match TRBD2. Germline V gene sequence: CDR1 LGHDT, CDR2 YNNKEL (reference sequence). The V and J ends lost 4 bases and 5 bases, in that order; junction bases with no gene match: 12. The CDR3 consists of 18 residues. CDR3 nucleotide sequence: TGTGCCAGCAGCCGTAAGCCTGGACTAGCGGGGGCCGGAGATACGCAGTATTTT. Translating gives CASSRKPGLAGAGDTQYF.

The J gene is TRBJ2-6, the V gene TRBV5-1, with a weak D call TRBD1 (6 bases). The V end lost 4 bases, the J end lost 2 bases, and 10 bases lay between the germline ends. Germline V CDR1 and CDR2: SGHRS, YFSETQ. This CDR3 contains 15 residues. This CDR3 is CASSARGAGANVLTF. DNA of the CDR3: TGCGCCAGCAGCGCCAGGGGAGCTGGGGCCAACGTCCTGACTTTC.

The rearrangement joins TRBV6-5 to TRBJ1-2; D gene unclear. The CDR3 runs to 14 residues. V was cut by 2 bases and J by 8 bases, with 15 bases left in between. In germline, CDR1 is MNHEY, CDR2 SVGAGI. The CDR3, as DNA: TGTGCCAGCAGTTACCGGGGTCCCTCGGGGGGCTACACCTTC. It is translated as CASSYRGPSGGYTF.

The rearrangement joins TRBV27 to TRBJ2-3, with no clear D. The V end lost 3 bases, the J end lost 3 bases, and 10 bases lay between the germline ends. This CDR3 has 14 residues. In germline, CDR1 is MNHEY, CDR2 SMNVEV (reference sequence). CDR3 nucleotide sequence: TGTGCCAGCAGTTTCGGAGTTGAGACAGATACGCAGTATTTT. Translation gives CASSFGVETDTQYF.

J is TRBJ1-1 and V is TRBV29-1; D gene uncertain. The V gene's germline CDR1 is SQVTM and CDR2 ANQGSEA. This CDR3 is built from 12 residues. The V end was cut by 3 bases, the J end by 1 base, with 6 bases between. The DNA for the CDR3 is TGCAGCGTTGAGGGAGGGAACACTGAAGCTTTCTTT. It specifies CSVEGGNTEAFF.

The gene calls are TRBV19 and TRBJ1-2; D is undetermined. Per germline, CDR1 LNHDA and CDR2 SQIVND (reference sequence). V lost 6 bases to trimming and J lost 7 bases, with 12 bases between them. CDR3 length equals 12 residues. The CDR3 region is CASSLDSGGYTF. The CDR3 DNA is TGTGCCAGTAGCCTGGACTCGGGTGGCTACACCTTC.

J is TRBJ2-3 and V is TRBV18; 9 bases map to TRBD2. The CDR3 is 16 amino acids. In germline, CDR1 is KGHSH, CDR2 LQKENI. V lost 2 bases, J lost 0 bases, and 3 bases stayed unmatched. This chain's CDR3 is CASSPIAGGSTDTQYF. For the CDR3, the DNA is TGTGCCAGCTCACCAATTGCGGGGGGGAGCACAGATACGCAGTATTTT. The full variable domain, with the rest looked up from reference TRBV18 and TRBJ2-3, is NAGVMQNPRHLVRRRGQEARLRCSPMKGHSHVYWYRQLPEEGLKFMVYLQKENIIDESGMPKERFSAEFPKEGPSILRIQQVVRGDSAAYFCASSPIAGGSTDTQYFGPGTRLTVL.

This rearrangement joins TRBV7-2 to TRBJ1-2; TRBD1 might be the D (5 bases). Deletions cut 0 bases from V and 6 bases from J, with 17 bases between. Germline CDR1 and CDR2: SGHTA and FQGNSA. This CDR3 is 16 amino acids long. This CDR3 is CASSLALGGGSDGYTF. The DNA of the CDR3 is TGTGCCAGCAGCTTAGCGCTGGGGGGAGGCTCGGATGGCTACACCTTC.

The V gene is TRBV7-2, the J gene TRBJ1-2; 11 bases agree with TRBD1. CDR1 is SGHTA and CDR2 is FQGNSA in the germline V gene. The length of the CDR3 is 17 residues. V dropped 4 bases and J dropped 8; count of bases not matched to a gene: 15. The CDR3 reads CASSSTRTGGAFGGYTF. In nucleotides, the CDR3 is TGTGCCAGCAGCTCGACTAGGACAGGGGGCGCATTCGGGGGCTACACCTTC.

This chain links TRBV25-1 with TRBJ1-2; perhaps TRBD1 as D (5 bases). The germline CDR1 and CDR2 sequences are MGHDK and SYGVNS. V lost 1 base, J lost 1 base, and 7 bases lay in between. The CDR3 consists of 14 residues. The CDR3 DNA is TGTGCCAGCAGTGAATTCGGGGGTAACTATGGCTACACCTTC. Amino acids: CASSEFGGNYGYTF.

This clone was detected a few times. The chain uses TRBV7-9 and TRBJ1-6, with a possible D match to TRBD1 (6 bases). Per the germline V gene, CDR1 is SEHNR and CDR2 is FQNEAQ (reference sequence). Trimming took 0 bases from V and 8 from J, leaving 14 bases between them. This CDR3 is 16 amino acids long. CDR3: CASSLALARGDSPLHF. In nucleotides, the CDR3 is TGTGCCAGCAGCTTAGCGCTCGCCAGGGGCGATTCACCCCTCCACTTT. The whole variable domain, filled in from reference TRBV7-9 and TRBJ1-6, reads DTGVSQNPRHKITKRGQNVTFRCDPISEHNRLYWYRQTLGQGPEFLTYFQNEAQLEKSRLLSDRFSAERPKGSFSTLEIQRTEQGDSAMYLCASSLALARGDSPLHFGNGTRLTVT.

V gene TRBV6-5 combines with J gene TRBJ1-2; TRBD1 aligns across 7 bases. From germline, CDR1 is MNHEY and CDR2 SVGAGI. This CDR3 is built from 15 residues. The V segment lost 8 bases and the J segment 2 bases; nucleotides outside the gene matches: 11. CDR3 bases: TGTGCCAGCGAAGCTCGAGAACAGGGGAACTATGGCTACACCTTC. Translated, it gives CASEAREQGNYGYTF.

The chain couples TRBV7-9 to TRBJ2-1, with 7 bases lining up with TRBD2. The length of the CDR3 is 16 residues. Trimming cost V 5 bases and J 6 bases; bases outside gene matches: 13. Germline V gives CDR1 SEHNR, CDR2 FQNEAQ (reference sequence). The CDR3 protein is CASSPIAGPDPNEQFF. The DNA of the CDR3 is TGTGCCAGCAGCCCCATAGCGGGTCCAGACCCCAATGAGCAGTTCTTC.

The chain combines TRBV5-6 with TRBJ1-3, with 8 nucleotides matching TRBD1. Germline values: CDR1 SGHDT, CDR2 YYEEEE. The V and J ends lost 4 bases and 0 bases, in that order; junction bases with no gene match: 6. CDR3 length: 16 amino acids. DNA of the CDR3: TGTGCCAGCAGCCAGACTACAGGGGGCTCTGGAAACACCATATATTTT. Its protein is CASSQTTGGSGNTIYF.

This rearrangement joins TRBV11-1 to TRBJ2-7; perhaps TRBD2 as D (5 bases). Germline V gene data show CDR1 as SGHAT and CDR2 as FQDESV (reference sequence). V shed 0 bases and J shed 0 bases, with 6 bases lying between them. The CDR3 runs to 14 residues. This CDR3 reads CASSLAGSSYEQYV. The CDR3 region has the DNA TGTGCCAGCAGCTTAGCAGGGAGCTCCTACGAGCAGTACGTC.

The chain employs TRBV5-1 and TRBJ1-1, with 8 bases matching TRBD1. This CDR3 has 13 amino acids. CDR1 is SGHRS and CDR2 is YFSETQ in the germline V gene. Germline trimming cut 1 base from V and 8 bases from J; bases unmatched to any gene: 4. The CDR3 DNA sequence: TGCGCCAGCAGCTTGCAGACAGGGGTCGAAGCTTTCTTT. Amino acids: CASSLQTGVEAFF. The whole variable domain, filled in from reference TRBV5-1 and TRBJ1-1, reads KAGVTQTPRYLIKTRGQQVTLSCSPISGHRSVSWYQQTPGQGLQFLFEYFSETQRNKGNFPGRFSGRQFSNSRSEMNVSTLELGDSALYLCASSLQTGVEAFFGQGTRLTVV.

This chain links TRBV5-1 with TRBJ2-2; maybe TRBD2 (7 bases). The CDR3 sequence is 17 residues long. V lost 3 bases and J 3 bases, leaving 18 bases between the germline ends. In germline, CDR1 is SGHRS, CDR2 YFSETQ. CDR3: CASSSSRGGGDTGELFF. The CDR3 bases are TGCGCCAGCAGCTCGTCCCGGGGAGGGGGAGACACCGGGGAGCTGTTTTTT.